This T cell receptor (beta chain) was sequenced during a study of human T cells and chemical hapten exposure. MiXCR, run by TCRdb on the RACE reads, gives a single entry per CDR3 protein. The repertoire holds 95,000 to 150,000 distinct CDR3 sequences, with less than 15% as singletons. The germline V gene has CDR1 LGHDT and CDR2 YNNKEL (reference sequence). This CDR3 has 17 residues. The V end was cut by 0 bases, the J end by 7 bases, with 19 bases between. This sample's time point: pre-sensitization, week 0. Documented treatment: therapeutic diphenylcyclopropenone sensitization with weekly scalp DPC. Sequenced here: whole blood, sampled in connection with sensitization to the hapten diphenylcyclopropenone (DPC). The V gene is TRBV3-1, the J gene TRBJ2-1; maybe TRBD1 (6 bases). The TCR was taken from a woman between 18 and 29 years old with alopecia areata. Some clones in this sample may be carry-over from other donors' samples. CDR3 coding DNA: TGTGCCAGCAGCCAAGAGGTCGATGGGGGCTACCGTAATGAGCAGTTCTTC. It yields the protein CASSQEVDGGYRNEQFF.